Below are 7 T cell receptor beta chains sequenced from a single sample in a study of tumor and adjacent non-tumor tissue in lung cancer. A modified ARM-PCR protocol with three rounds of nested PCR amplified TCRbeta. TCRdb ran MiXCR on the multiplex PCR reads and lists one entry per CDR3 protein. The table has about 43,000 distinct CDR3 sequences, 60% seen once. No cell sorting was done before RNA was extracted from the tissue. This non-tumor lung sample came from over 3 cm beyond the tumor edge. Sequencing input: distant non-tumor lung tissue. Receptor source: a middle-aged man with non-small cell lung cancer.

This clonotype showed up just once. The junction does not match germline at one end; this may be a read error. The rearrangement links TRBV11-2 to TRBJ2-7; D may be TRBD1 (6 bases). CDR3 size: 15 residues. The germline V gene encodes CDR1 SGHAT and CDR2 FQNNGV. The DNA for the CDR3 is TGTGCCAGCGGCTTTAGCAAGACAGGCTCCTACGAGCAGTACTTC. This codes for CASGFSKTGSYEQYF.

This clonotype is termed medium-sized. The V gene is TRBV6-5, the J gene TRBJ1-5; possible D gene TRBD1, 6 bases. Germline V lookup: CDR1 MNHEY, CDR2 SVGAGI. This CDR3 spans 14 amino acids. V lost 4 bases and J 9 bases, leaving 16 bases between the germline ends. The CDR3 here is CASSSGQTRGPQHF. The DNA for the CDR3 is TGTGCCAGCAGTTCCGGACAGACCCGAGGGCCCCAGCATTTT.

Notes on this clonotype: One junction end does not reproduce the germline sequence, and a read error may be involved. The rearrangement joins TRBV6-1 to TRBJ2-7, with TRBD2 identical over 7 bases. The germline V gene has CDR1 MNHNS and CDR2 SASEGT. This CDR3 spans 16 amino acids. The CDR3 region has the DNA TGCGCCAGCAGCCCCATCGGGAGGTCGCCTTCCTACGAGCAGTACTTC. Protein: CASSPIGRSPSYEQYF.

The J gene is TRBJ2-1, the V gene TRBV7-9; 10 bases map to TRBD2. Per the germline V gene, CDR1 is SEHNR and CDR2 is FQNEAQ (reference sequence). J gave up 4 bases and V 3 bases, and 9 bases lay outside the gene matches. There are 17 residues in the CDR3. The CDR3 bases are TGTGCCAGCAGCTTTGCGAGATCACTAGCGGGATACAATGAGCAGTTCTTC. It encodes CASSFARSLAGYNEQFF.

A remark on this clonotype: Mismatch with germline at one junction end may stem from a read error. This CDR3 reads CSVELSRNSYNEQHF. Written as DNA, the CDR3 is TGCAGCGTTGAATTATCGAGGAACTCCTACAATGAGCAGCACTTC. This chain connects TRBV29-1 to TRBJ2-1; D is unresolved. This CDR3 is 15 amino acids long. CDR1 is SQVTM and CDR2 is ANQGSEA in the germline V gene.

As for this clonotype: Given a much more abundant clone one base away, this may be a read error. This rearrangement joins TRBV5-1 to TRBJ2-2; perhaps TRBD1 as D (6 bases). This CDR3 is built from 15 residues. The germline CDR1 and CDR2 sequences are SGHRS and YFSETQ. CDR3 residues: CASSVGQRNTGVLFF. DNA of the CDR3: TGCGCCAGCAGCGTAGGACAGAGGAACACCGGGGTGCTGTTTTTT.

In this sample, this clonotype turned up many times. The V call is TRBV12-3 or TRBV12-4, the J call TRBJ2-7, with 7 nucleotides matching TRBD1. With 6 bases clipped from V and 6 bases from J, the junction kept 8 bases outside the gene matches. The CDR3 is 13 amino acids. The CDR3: CASSRDRVGEQYF. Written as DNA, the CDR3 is TGTGCCAGCAGCCGCGACAGGGTCGGCGAGCAGTACTTC.